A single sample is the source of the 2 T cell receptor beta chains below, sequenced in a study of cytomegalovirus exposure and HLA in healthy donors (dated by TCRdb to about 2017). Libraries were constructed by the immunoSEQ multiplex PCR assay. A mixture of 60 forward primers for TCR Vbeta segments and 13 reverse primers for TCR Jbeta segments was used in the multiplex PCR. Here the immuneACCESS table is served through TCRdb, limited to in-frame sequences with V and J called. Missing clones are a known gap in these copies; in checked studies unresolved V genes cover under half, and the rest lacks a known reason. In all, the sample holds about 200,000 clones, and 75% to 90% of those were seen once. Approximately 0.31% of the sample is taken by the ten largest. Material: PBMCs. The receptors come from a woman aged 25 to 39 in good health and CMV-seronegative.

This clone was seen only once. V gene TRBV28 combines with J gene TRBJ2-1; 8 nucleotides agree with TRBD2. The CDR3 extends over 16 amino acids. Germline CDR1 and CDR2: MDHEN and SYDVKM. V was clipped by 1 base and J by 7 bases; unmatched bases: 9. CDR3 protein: CASSLLSRGGLNEQFF. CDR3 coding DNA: TGTGCCAGCAGTTTATTGAGTCGGGGGGGTCTTAATGAGCAGTTCTTC.

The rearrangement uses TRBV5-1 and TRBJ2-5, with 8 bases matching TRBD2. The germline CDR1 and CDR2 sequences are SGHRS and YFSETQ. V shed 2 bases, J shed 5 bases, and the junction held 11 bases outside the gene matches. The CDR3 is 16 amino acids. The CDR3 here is CASSLSTQREWETQYF. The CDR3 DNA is TGCGCCAGCAGCTTATCCACGCAGCGGGAGTGGGAGACCCAGTACTTC. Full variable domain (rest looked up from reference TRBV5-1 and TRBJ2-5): KAGVTQTPRYLIKTRGQQVTLSCSPISGHRSVSWYQQTPGQGLQFLFEYFSETQRNKGNFPGRFSGRQFSNSRSEMNVSTLELGDSALYLCASSLSTQREWETQYFGPGTRLLVL.